The TCR beta chain described here comes from a study of molecular identifiers for immune sequencing clone quantification (dated by TCRdb to between 2017 and 2018). Context from the whole study: For a replicate experiment, the RNA from either about 20,000 or 100,000 naive CD8 T cells was divided into five aliquots, and four of those aliquots went on to sequencing. CD8 T cells were used in a methods study to benchmark molecular-identifier clustering-based TCR repertoire sequencing (MIDCIRS) and TCR RNA copy counting.

Libraries of naive CD8 T cells were generated from about 19,000 to 1,100,000 sorted cells, with 10%, 30% or 50% of the purified RNA used. Naive CD8 T cells were FACS-sorted as CD8+CD4-CCR7+CD45RA+ on a BD FACSAria II into RLT Plus buffer. To test detection sensitivity, Jurkat RNA equivalent to more than eight TCR copies was spiked into samples of about 19,000-1,000,000 naive CD8 T cells. Enrichment of CD8 T cells was done with RosetteSep CD8+ T Cell Enrichment Cocktail plus Ficoll-Paque, and ACK red cell lysis came afterward. As to this clonotype: Its antigen is not yet known. One base away lies a much larger clone, so this may be a sequencing read error.

The method behind the library was PCR. TCRdb names NextSeq 500 as the instrument used. Bulk TCR libraries were prepared as previously described, using TCR primers listed in Table S5. Purification of total RNA was performed with the Qiagen AllPrep DNA/RNA kit. Before analysis, reads from multiple sequencing runs of the same library were pooled. Per the source publication's procedure: Only reads with exact TCR constant sequence were kept, trimmed to 150 nt, and grouped by their 12-nt molecular barcodes. Reads within each barcode group were sub-clustered using a 15% Levenshtein threshold, and quality-weighted consensus sequences were constructed for each RNA molecule. Non-functional sequences were filtered out, along with any lower-count sequence sitting one edit away from another sequence. Based on a fit of two negative binomial distributions, barcode sub-clusters having less than 20% of the maximum read count were discarded. TCRdb passed the public sequencing reads through fastp at Q25 and MiXCR, retaining productive beta sequences. Rows with a matching CDR3 protein are joined into one entry that keeps the most common DNA and genes. The V and J calls and clone size come from TCRdb's table, not from the authors' own analysis. Counted in this sample were about 630,000 distinct CDR3 sequences; about 25% of them appeared once. The top ten clones comprise approximately 0.75% of the sample.

What the work shows at the level of the full study, not this receptor alone: Highly expanded clone sizes could be underestimated if identical TCR molecules share a barcode. Clones above 20 RNA copies held over 97% of molecules in CMV-specific effector cells but under 1% in naive cells. Spiked-in Jurkat TCR RNA (around 9 copies' worth), which is not part of the donor repertoire, was contained in the naive libraries. Spiked-in Jurkat TCR RNA equal to a single cell's worth was reported to be detectable even within 1,100,000 naive CD8 T cells. When barcode sub-clustering was omitted, TCR diversity was inflated by chimeric consensus sequences, with chimeras reaching as high as 47%. Modeling estimated around 3 recovered TCR RNA copies per cell, compared with roughly 10 by digital PCR, which implies about 30% capture efficiency.

Sequencing input: naive CD8+ T cells from blood, with Jurkat cell RNA spiked in. Explained via the paper, the cell subset or site label denotes: FACS-sorted CD8+CD4-CCR7+CD45RA+ naive T cells. This TCR was recovered from a human donor in good health. Some libraries in this study had Jurkat cell RNA spiked in.

Here is the DNA: TGTGCCGCCAGTGATTTCCCCAACCTGGGGACAGGGGTAGAGACCCAGTACTTC. It translates as CAASDFPNLGTGVETQYF. The chain is assembled from TRBV24-1 and TRBJ2-5, with 10 bases matching TRBD1. Inclusive of the bounding cysteine and phenylalanine, the CDR3 is 18 residues long. The CDR3 DNA has 54 bases and is translated from base 1. The germline V gene yields KGHDR for CDR1 and SFDVKD for CDR2.